The source of this T cell receptor (beta chain) is a study of T cell responses to AZD1222 COVID-19 vaccine (dated by TCRdb to the early 2020s). Background on the whole study: AZD1222 recipients whose second dose came at about 4 weeks and those whose second dose came at about 12 weeks were combined into one group, since spike-specific TCR depth and breadth did not differ between the two schedules. TCR sequencing was performed for roughly 250 trial participants, of whom roughly 200 were given two doses of AZD1222 and about 25 were given two doses of MenACWY control vaccine. Enrollment into the trials was organized by age into subgroups of 18-55, 56-69 and 70-plus years, and those subgroups contained around 150, 28 and 57 TCR-sequenced participants, respectively. Overall study outcomes, separate from this receptor: Epitopes outside the regions mutated in the B.1.351 and B.1.1.7 variants were reportedly recognized by nearly half of the unique spike-specific TCRs. No day 14 peak-response samples were available, so repertoires were characterized only after the peak T cell response. Participants were mostly white British and included more females than males, and it was suggested by the authors that clonal diversity may have been underestimated. In the small 56-69-year group, the increase in depth fell short of significance, most likely because of low power. After two AZD1222 doses, both the breadth and the depth of spike-specific TCRs were significantly higher than at day 0 and than in MenACWY recipients. Only six AZD1222 recipients were SARS-CoV-2 seropositive at baseline, limiting conclusions about previously exposed vaccinees. The whole spike protein was spanned by vaccine-associated CD4 TCRs, and dominant responses were seen in regions 160-218 and 743-854.

With respect to this clone: Its antigen is still unknown. No much larger clone exists at a distance of one base, and base qualities are not known.

The sample's time point, from its label and the paper: baseline before first vaccination. The vaccinee samples were drawn from two UK trials, COV001 and COV002, one of which was a single-blind randomized controlled phase 2/3 trial testing AZD1222 (ChAdOx1 nCoV-19) in healthy adults. For TCRbeta chain sequencing, PBMC samples were collected from trial participants at day 0 and at day 28 after the second dose. The CDR3 regions of human TCRbeta chains were analyzed by immunosequencing. From the authors' description of their analysis: TCRs in the repertoires were compared against a reference library of SARS-CoV-2-specific TCRs that had been generated with the MIRA antigen-specificity platform. Breadth meant the fraction of unique TCRs that were SARS-CoV-2-associated, whereas depth meant the fraction of total T cells that were SARS-CoV-2-associated. Using the MIRA data, each spike-specific TCR was assigned both to the spike region to which the TCR was reactive and to a CD4 or CD8 class. Log10-transformed breadth and depth values were compared by one-way ANOVA with Sidak's multiple comparisons tests. TCRdb mirrors the immuneACCESS table, restricted to in-frame sequences. Some clones are absent from its copies; in checked studies, under half trace to an unresolved V gene, and the reason for the others is unknown. V, J and clone size reflect that table, while D and trimming were determined from the DNA. This sample holds over 100,000 clones; roughly nine tenths were observed only once. 6.9% of the sample is taken by the ten largest.

Source: peripheral blood, taken on day 0 of AZD1222 vaccination. The receptor was isolated from an adult in good health.

The CDR3 region has the sequence CAWRGTSGGTYF. The DNA reads TGTGCCTGGAGGGGGACTAGCGGGGGCACCTACTTC. This receptor chain uses TRBV30 and TRBJ2-5, with 14 bases aligning to TRBD2. The germline V gene (reference sequence) sets CDR1 to GTSNPN and CDR2 to SVGIG. Inclusive of the bounding cysteine and phenylalanine, the CDR3 is 12 residues long. The read is trimmed to its CDR3 DNA, 36 bases read in frame from base 1. Here V drops 3 bases and J drops 14 bases, and the junction holds 5 bases not matched to any gene.